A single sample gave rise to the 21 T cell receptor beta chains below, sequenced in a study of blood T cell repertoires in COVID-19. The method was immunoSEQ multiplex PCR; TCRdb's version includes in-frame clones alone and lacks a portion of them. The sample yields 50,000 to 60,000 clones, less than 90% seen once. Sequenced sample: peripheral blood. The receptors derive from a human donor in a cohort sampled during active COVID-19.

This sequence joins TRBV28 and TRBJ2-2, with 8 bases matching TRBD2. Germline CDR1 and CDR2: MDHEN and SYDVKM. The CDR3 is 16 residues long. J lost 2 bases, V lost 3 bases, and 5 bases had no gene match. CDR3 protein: CASSFHRGGNTGELFF. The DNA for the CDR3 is TGTGCCAGCAGTTTTCACCGGGGGGGTAACACCGGGGAGCTGTTTTTT.

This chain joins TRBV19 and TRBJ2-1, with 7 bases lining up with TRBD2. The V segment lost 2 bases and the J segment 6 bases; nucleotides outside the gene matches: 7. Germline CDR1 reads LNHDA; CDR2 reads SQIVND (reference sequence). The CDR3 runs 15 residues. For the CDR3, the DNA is TGTGCCAGTAGTATAACCGGGACTACCTTCAATGAGCAGTTCTTC. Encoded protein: CASSITGTTFNEQFF.

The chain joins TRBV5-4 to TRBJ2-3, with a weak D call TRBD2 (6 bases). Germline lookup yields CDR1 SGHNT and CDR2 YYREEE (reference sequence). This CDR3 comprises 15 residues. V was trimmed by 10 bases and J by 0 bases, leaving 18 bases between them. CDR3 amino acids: CASRRETSSTDTQYF. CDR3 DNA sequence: TGTGCCTCTAGGCGGGAAACCTCTAGCACAGATACGCAGTATTTT.

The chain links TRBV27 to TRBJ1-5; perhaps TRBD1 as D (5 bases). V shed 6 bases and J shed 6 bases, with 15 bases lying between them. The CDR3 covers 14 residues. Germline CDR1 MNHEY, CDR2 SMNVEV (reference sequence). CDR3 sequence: CASSPTVDSQPQHF. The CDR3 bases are TGTGCCAGCAGCCCGACAGTCGACTCTCAGCCCCAGCATTTT.

CDR3 region: CASSFGQGNTEAFF. In DNA form, the CDR3 reads TGCGCCAGCAGCTTTGGACAGGGGAACACTGAAGCTTTCTTT. The chain joins TRBV5-1 to TRBJ1-1; 8 nucleotides line up with TRBD1. After removal of 2 bases from V and 1 base from J, the junction contained 1 base not matched to a gene. The CDR3 totals 14 residues. CDR1 is SGHRS and CDR2 is YFSETQ in the germline V gene.

This CDR3 is CATSRGGTVGADTQYF. The DNA of the CDR3 is TGTGCCACCAGCAGAGGTGGGACAGTGGGCGCAGATACGCAGTATTTT. V usage is TRBV15 and J usage is TRBJ2-3; 7 bases are a match to TRBD1. V dropped 1 base and J dropped 4; count of bases not matched to a gene: 8. The CDR3 consists of 16 residues. Germline CDR1 is LNHNV and CDR2 is YYDKDF (reference sequence).

This CDR3 is CASSQQAPNTGELFF. The CDR3 DNA reads as TGTGCCAGCAGCCAACAGGCCCCGAACACCGGGGAGCTGTTTTTT. This chain joins TRBV6-5 and TRBJ2-2; perhaps TRBD1 as D (5 bases). Trimming cost V 6 bases and J 0 bases, with 11 bases left between them. The CDR3 length is 15 residues. Germline CDR1 MNHEY, CDR2 SVGAGI.

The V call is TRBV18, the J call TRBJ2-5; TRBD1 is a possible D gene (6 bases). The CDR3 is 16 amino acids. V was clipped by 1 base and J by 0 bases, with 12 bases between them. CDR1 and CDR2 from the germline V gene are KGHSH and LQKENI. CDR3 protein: CASSPLQTGYQETQYF. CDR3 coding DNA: TGTGCCAGCTCACCACTCCAGACAGGCTACCAAGAGACCCAGTACTTC.

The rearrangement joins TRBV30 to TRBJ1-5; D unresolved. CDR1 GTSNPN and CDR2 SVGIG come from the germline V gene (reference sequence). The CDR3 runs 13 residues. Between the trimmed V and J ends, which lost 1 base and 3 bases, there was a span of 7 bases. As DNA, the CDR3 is TGTGCCTGGAGTGCGCGGTTCAATCAGCCCCAGCATTTT. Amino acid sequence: CAWSARFNQPQHF.

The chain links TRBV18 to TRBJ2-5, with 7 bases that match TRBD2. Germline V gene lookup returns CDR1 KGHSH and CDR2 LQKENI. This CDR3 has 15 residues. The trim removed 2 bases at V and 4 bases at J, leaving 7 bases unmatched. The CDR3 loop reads CASSPIAGERETQYF. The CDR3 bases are TGTGCCAGCTCACCAATTGCGGGGGAAAGAGAGACCCAGTACTTC.

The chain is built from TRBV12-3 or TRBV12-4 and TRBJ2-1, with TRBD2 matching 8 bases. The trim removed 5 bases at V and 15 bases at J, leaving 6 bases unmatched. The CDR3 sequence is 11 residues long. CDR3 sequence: CASSARLAPFF. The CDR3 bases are TGTGCCAGCAGTGCTAGACTAGCGCCGTTCTTC.

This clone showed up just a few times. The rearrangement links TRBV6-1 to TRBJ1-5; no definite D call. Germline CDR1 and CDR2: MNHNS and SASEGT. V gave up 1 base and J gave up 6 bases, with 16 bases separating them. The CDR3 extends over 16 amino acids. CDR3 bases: TGTGCCAGCAGTGAAGGTCTGGCCGCGGAGGGTCAGCCCCAGCATTTT. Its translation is CASSEGLAAEGQPQHF.

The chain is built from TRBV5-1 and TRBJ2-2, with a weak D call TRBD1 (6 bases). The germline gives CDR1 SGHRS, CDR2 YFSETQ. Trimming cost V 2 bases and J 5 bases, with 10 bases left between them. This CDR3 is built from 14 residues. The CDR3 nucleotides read TGCGCCAGCAGCTTCCTCCAGGGGACCGGGGAGCTGTTTTTT. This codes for CASSFLQGTGELFF.

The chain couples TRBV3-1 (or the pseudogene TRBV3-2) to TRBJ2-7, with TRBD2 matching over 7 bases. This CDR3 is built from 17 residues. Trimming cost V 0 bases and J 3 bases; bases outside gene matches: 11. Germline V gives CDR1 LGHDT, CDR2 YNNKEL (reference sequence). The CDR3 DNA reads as TGTGCCAGCAGCCAAGAACTCGTAGCGGGCGAACACTACGAGCAGTACTTC. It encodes CASSQELVAGEHYEQYF.

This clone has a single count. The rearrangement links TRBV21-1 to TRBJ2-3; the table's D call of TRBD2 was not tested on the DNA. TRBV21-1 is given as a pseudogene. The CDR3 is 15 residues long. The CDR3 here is CASIQRGDFTDTQYF. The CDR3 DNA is TGTGCCAGCATTCAACGGGGGGACTTCACAGATACGCAGTATTTT.

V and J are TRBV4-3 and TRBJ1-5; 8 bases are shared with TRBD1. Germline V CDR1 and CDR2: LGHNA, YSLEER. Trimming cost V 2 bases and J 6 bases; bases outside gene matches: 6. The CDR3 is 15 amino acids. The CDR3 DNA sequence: TGCGCCAGCAGCCAAAACAGGGGGTCAGCTCAGCCCCAGCATTTT. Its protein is CASSQNRGSAQPQHF.

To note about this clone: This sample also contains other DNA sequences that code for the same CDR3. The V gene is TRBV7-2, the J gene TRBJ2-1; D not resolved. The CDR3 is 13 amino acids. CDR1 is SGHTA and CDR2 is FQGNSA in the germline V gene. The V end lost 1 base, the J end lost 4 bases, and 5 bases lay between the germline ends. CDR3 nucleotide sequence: TGTGCCAGCAGCTTAGTTTCTTACAATGAGCAGTTCTTC. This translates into CASSLVSYNEQFF.

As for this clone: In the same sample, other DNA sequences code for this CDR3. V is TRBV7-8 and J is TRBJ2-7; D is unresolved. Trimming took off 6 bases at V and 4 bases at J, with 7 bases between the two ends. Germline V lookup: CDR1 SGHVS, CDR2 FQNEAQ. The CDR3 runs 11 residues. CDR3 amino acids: CASSRTYEQYF. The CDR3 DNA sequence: TGTGCCAGCAGTCGCACTTACGAGCAGTACTTC. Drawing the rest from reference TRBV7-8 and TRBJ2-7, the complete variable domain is GAGVSQSPRYKVAKRGQDVALRCDPISGHVSLFWYQQALGQGPEFLTYFQNEAQLDKSGLPSDRFFAERPEGSVSTLKIQRTQQEDSAVYLCASSRTYEQYFGPGTRLTVT.

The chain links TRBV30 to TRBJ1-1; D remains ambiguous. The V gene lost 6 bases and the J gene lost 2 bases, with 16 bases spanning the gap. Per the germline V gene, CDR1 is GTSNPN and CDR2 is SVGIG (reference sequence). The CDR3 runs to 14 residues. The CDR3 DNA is TGTGCCTGCGAATATGGGCCGCCTAACACTGAAGCTTTCTTT. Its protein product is CACEYGPPNTEAFF.

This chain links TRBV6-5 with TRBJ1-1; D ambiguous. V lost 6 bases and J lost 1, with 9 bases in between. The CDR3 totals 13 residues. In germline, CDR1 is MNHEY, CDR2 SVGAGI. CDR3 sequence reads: CASRTSGNTEAFF. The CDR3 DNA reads TGTGCCAGCAGAACGTCGGGGAACACTGAAGCTTTCTTT.

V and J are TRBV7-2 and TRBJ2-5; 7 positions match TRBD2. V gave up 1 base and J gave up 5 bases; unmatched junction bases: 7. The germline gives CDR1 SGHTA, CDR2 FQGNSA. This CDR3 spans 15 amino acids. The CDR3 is CASSLVGGGPETQYF. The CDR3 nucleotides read TGTGCCAGCAGCTTAGTGGGGGGAGGGCCTGAGACCCAGTACTTC.